This TCR beta chain was observed in a study of CXCR3-negative and CXCR3-positive naive CD8 T cells. Regarding the study as a whole: Relative to memory CD8+ cells, whose diversity was much lower, both naive subsets had comparably high diversity. Both naive subsets, CXCR3-negative and CXCR3-positive, displayed similar TRBV-TRBJ usage, unlike memory cells. Hydrophobicity of TRB CDR3s was greater in CXCR3-positive naive cells than in CXCR3-negative naive cells.

Notes on this clonotype: Its antigen is not identified.

Libraries were UMI-labeled 5' RACE TRB cDNA. TCRdb reanalyzed the 5' RACE reads, giving one entry per CDR3 protein sequence and no DNA. The sample totals approximately 8,800 distinct CDR3 sequences. Researchers reported sorting every CD8+ T cell subset in triplicate, about 290,000 cells per sort. CDR1 and CDR2 (germline): SGHDN, FVKESK. The CDR3 has 16 residues. The clonotype comes from a human donor in good health. Some clones in this sample may be carry-over from other donors' samples. V is TRBV14 and J is TRBJ1-1; lacking DNA, the TRBD1 call made by TCRdb goes unchecked. Sequencing was performed on naive CXCR3+ CD8+ T cells from blood. Described subset: CD45RO-CCR7+CD27+CD95- naive CD8+ T cells expressing CXCR3 (TNR3+). The CDR3 region is CASSQDSVTTITEAFF.